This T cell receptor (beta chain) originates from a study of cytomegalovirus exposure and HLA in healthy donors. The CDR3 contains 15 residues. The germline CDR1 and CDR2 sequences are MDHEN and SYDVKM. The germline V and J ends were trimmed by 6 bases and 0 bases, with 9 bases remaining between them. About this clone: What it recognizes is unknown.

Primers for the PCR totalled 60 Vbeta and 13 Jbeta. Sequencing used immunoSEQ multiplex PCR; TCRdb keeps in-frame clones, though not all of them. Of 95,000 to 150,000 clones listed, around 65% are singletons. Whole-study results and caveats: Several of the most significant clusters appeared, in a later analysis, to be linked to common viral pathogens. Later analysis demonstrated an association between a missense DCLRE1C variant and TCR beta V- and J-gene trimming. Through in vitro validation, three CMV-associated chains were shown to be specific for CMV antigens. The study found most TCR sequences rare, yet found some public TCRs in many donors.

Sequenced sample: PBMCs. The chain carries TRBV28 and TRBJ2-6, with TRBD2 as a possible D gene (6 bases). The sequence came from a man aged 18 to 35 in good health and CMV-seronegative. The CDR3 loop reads CASSSGGSGANVLTF. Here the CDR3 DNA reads TGTGCCAGCAGCTCCGGGGGCTCTGGGGCCAACGTCCTGACTTTC.